This is a list of T cell receptor beta chains from one sample in a study of T cell changes during pregnancy in multiple sclerosis. Measured with immunoSEQ multiplex PCR; TCRdb has only the in-frame clones, and not every one. This sample has some 26,000 clones; roughly 90% occur once, and the top ten carry roughly 0.6%. Source: CD4+ T cells from peripheral blood mononuclear cells, taken in the first trimester of pregnancy. These receptors were collected from a female donor in good health, enrolled as a control in a pregnancy study. Both conserved end residues are part of each CDR3. The D gene is left open where the match is weak. Part of the rows lack a size; the others show once, few, many or a class for expanded clones.

D gene,J gene,V gene,clone size,CDR3 DNA,CDR3 protein
TRBD1,TRBJ1-4,TRBV6-5,-,TGTGCCACCAGGGGGGGGAATGAAAAACTGTTTTTT,CATRGGNEKLFF
-,TRBJ2-7,TRBV27,-,TGTGCCAGCAGCAGACAGGCCACCTACGAGCAGTACTTC,CASSRQATYEQYF
TRBD2,TRBJ2-7,TRBV30,-,TGTGCCTGGAGGGCCGGACTAGCGGGAGTCGACGAGCAGTACTTC,CAWRAGLAGVDEQYF
TRBD1,TRBJ1-2,TRBV27,few,TGTGCCAGCAGACCCGGAGACAGGGAAGATGGCTACACCTTC,CASRPGDREDGYTF
TRBD2,TRBJ2-7,TRBV5-1,once,TGCGCCAGCAGCCCACGGGGACTAGCGGACTACGAGCAGTACTTC,CASSPRGLADYEQYF
TRBD2,TRBJ2-1,TRBV7-2,-,TGTGCCAGCAGCTTGGACGGGAGGGGAGATGAGCAGTTCTTC,CASSLDGRGDEQFF
TRBD2,TRBJ2-3,TRBV7-2,once,TGTGCCAGCAGCTTAGCGCCTAGCGGGAGCTCAGATACGCAGTATTTT,CASSLAPSGSSDTQYF
-,TRBJ1-2,TRBV4-1,-,TGCGCCAGCAGCCACGGTATCCAGAGCGCATTACTTGTCTATGGCTACACCTTC,CASSHGIQSALLVYGYTF
TRBD2,TRBJ2-1,TRBV11-2,-,TGTGCCAGCAGCCCCTGGGAGCGGGGGTTGAATGAGCAGTTCTTC,CASSPWERGLNEQFF
-,TRBJ1-6,TRBV27,-,TGTGCCAGCAGTTCGGGCGGGGGTCGATCCCGCTCCTATAATTCACCCCTCCACTTT,CASSSGGGRSRSYNSPLHF
-,TRBJ1-5,TRBV18,-,TGTGCCAGCTCACCACGGCACAGTGCCAATCAGCCCCAGCATTTT,CASSPRHSANQPQHF
-,TRBJ1-1,TRBV9,-,TGTGCCAGCAGCCCTAGGCTCCGTAGGACTGAAGCTTTCTTT,CASSPRLRRTEAFF
TRBD1,TRBJ2-5,TRBV2,few,TGTGCCAGCAGTGAGGGTTTCACAGGGGCCCAAGAGACCCAGTACTTC,CASSEGFTGAQETQYF
-,TRBJ1-1,TRBV4-2,-,TGTGCCAGCAGCCACCGGGGAAGCGGGAACACTGAAGCTTTCTTT,CASSHRGSGNTEAFF
TRBD1,TRBJ2-7,TRBV6-5,-,TGTGCCAGCATTCCTTCAGGGGGCCTCCTCTACGAGCAGTACTTC,CASIPSGGLLYEQYF
-,TRBJ1-5,TRBV28,once,TGTGCCAGCAGTTCACCTGGAGGGTTGGGCAATCAGCCCCAGCATTTT,CASSSPGGLGNQPQHF
-,TRBJ1-1,TRBV29-1,-,TGCAGCGTTAGAAAGGGGGTTGGACCCATGAACACTGAAGCTTTCTTT,CSVRKGVGPMNTEAFF
-,TRBJ1-1,TRBV19,-,TGTGCCAGTAGTATCTCCCAAATCGACAGACCTTTCTTT,CASSISQIDRPFF
-,TRBJ1-5,TRBV5-1,-,TGCGCCAGCAGCCTGGGGGTCCTAAGACAGGTTCCCAATCAGCCCCAGCATTTT,CASSLGVLRQVPNQPQHF
TRBD2,TRBJ2-7,TRBV30,-,TGTGCCTGGACTAGCGGAAAATACGAGCAGTACTTC,CAWTSGKYEQYF
TRBD2,TRBJ2-7,TRBV28,-,TGTGCCAGCAGTCTCGTAGCGGGAGGACTCTACGAGCAGTACTTC,CASSLVAGGLYEQYF
-,TRBJ2-2,TRBV15,-,TGTGCCACCAGCAGAGCTGGCCTGGACACCGGGGAGCTGTTTTTT,CATSRAGLDTGELFF
-,TRBJ2-3,TRBV4-1,-,TGCGCCAGCAGCCAAGACCAGTCCCTAGGCACGCAGTATTTT,CASSQDQSLGTQYF
-,TRBJ1-5,TRBV9,once,TGTGCCAGCAACTTTCAGGGTGGTCAGCCCCAGCATTTT,CASNFQGGQPQHF
-,TRBJ2-7,TRBV7-9,-,TGTGCCAGCAGCTCCCACGGGGACGAGCAGTACTTC,CASSSHGDEQYF
-,TRBJ2-3,TRBV9,-,TGTGCCAGCAGCGTAAGAGGCAGCTCCCCCCCAGATACGCAGTATTTT,CASSVRGSSPPDTQYF
-,TRBJ2-7,TRBV7-2,-,TGTGCCAGCAATGAGGGTGGGCAAGCCTACGAGCAGTACTTC,CASNEGGQAYEQYF
-,TRBJ1-2,TRBV28,-,TGTGCCAGCAGTTTACGCGGGTATGGCTACACCTTC,CASSLRGYGYTF
-,TRBJ2-7,TRBV5-1,-,TGCGCCAGCAGCTTGGTGTCAGGCCTCTCCTCCTACGAGCAGTACTTC,CASSLVSGLSSYEQYF
TRBD2,TRBJ2-1,TRBV27,-,TGTGCCAGCAGCCGGGGACTAGCGGACAATGAGCAGTTCTTC,CASSRGLADNEQFF
TRBD1,TRBJ1-2,TRBV5-1,-,TGCGCCAGCAGCCGACAGGGCTCAAACTATGGCTACACCTTC,CASSRQGSNYGYTF
-,TRBJ1-2,TRBV5-8,-,TGTGCCAGCACCGGGACTCCCTATGGCTACACCTTC,CASTGTPYGYTF
-,TRBJ2-1,TRBV6-1,-,TGTGCCTTAAGCAGAACCGGGGGAAATGAGCAGTTCTTC,CALSRTGGNEQFF
TRBD2,TRBJ2-1,TRBV14,once,TGTGCCAGCAGCCCCGGTCGACTAGCGGGAGGAGAGGAGCAGTTCTTC,CASSPGRLAGGEEQFF
TRBD2,TRBJ2-5,TRBV4-2,-,TGTGCCAGCAGCCTCGGGACTAGGGAAGAGACCCAGTACTTC,CASSLGTREETQYF
-,TRBJ1-5,TRBV6-1,-,TGTGCCAGCAGTGAATTTAGTGCGGGGGCGGTTAATCAGCCCCAGCATTTT,CASSEFSAGAVNQPQHF
-,TRBJ1-5,TRBV28,-,TGTGCCAGCAGCCAAAAACCATCAGGGTTTGATCAGCCCCAGCATTTT,CASSQKPSGFDQPQHF
TRBD1,TRBJ2-3,TRBV5-8,-,TGTGCCAGCAGCTTGCAGGGACAGGGTCGCACAGATACGCAGTATTTT,CASSLQGQGRTDTQYF
-,TRBJ1-1,TRBV11-2,once,TGTGCCAGCAGCCTGGGGGGAGGGCCAGGAGCTTTCTTT,CASSLGGGPGAFF
-,TRBJ1-3,TRBV28,-,TGTGCCAGCCTGCTCGGGGCTGGAAACACCATATATTTT,CASLLGAGNTIYF
-,TRBJ1-1,TRBV6-6,-,TGTGCCAGCAGCCAACCGGGGGGGAACACTGAAGCTTTCTTT,CASSQPGGNTEAFF
-,TRBJ1-3,TRBV10-3,-,TGTGCCATCAGGGACAGAGGGTACACCATATATTTT,CAIRDRGYTIYF
-,TRBJ1-2,TRBV7-9,-,TGTGCCAGCAGCTTAGCACAGGCAGTCTATGGCTACACCTTC,CASSLAQAVYGYTF
TRBD1,TRBJ2-3,TRBV28,-,TGTGCCAGCAGATACACAGGGGTTAGCACAGATACGCAGTATTTT,CASRYTGVSTDTQYF
-,TRBJ2-1,TRBV6-1,-,TGTGCCAGCAGTGAAGACAGACGCAGGGAGCAGTTCTTC,CASSEDRRREQFF
TRBD2,TRBJ2-3,TRBV7-7,-,TGTGCTAGCAGTAATGGACTAGCGTACACAGATACGCAGTATTTT,CASSNGLAYTDTQYF
TRBD2,TRBJ2-7,TRBV28,-,TGTGCCAGCAGTTTATCGGGGGAGGGTGGAGAGCAGTACTTC,CASSLSGEGGEQYF
TRBD1,TRBJ2-3,TRBV18,-,TGTGCCAGCTCAGTCCGGGACAGGAGTAGCACAGATACGCAGTATTTT,CASSVRDRSSTDTQYF
TRBD2,TRBJ2-3,TRBV5-1,-,TGCGCCAGCAGCTCCACCGGGACTAGTTTTTTATGGTATTTT,CASSSTGTSFLWYF
-,TRBJ1-5,TRBV19,-,TGTGCCAGTAGCATTGGACAGCCCAATCAGCCCCAGCATTTT,CASSIGQPNQPQHF
TRBD1,TRBJ1-1,TRBV5-6,-,TGTGCCAGCAGCCTAAACCCGGGACAGGGCTCTGAAGCTTTCTTT,CASSLNPGQGSEAFF
-,TRBJ2-5,TRBV15,-,TGTGCCACCGGTCGGGGTGGGGAGACCCAGTACTTC,CATGRGGETQYF